This T cell receptor (beta chain) is from a study of control samples from healthy donors and cancer patients. Between the trimmed V and J ends, which lost 4 bases and 0 bases, there was a span of 19 bases. The CDR3 runs to 17 residues. Germline V gene data show CDR1 as SGHRS and CDR2 as YFSETQ. The repertoire was sequenced with immunoSEQ multiplex PCR; TCRdb's copy has only in-frame clones and lacks some. The sample consists of tens of thousands of clones, approximately 80% of them appearing once. Sample: blood. This sequence was found in a man aged 50 to 59 in good health. V and J are TRBV5-1 and TRBJ1-1, with D possibly being TRBD1 (6 bases). In DNA form, the CDR3 reads TGCGCCAGCAGCGTGGGAGGGGGACCAGGGCTGAACACTGAAGCTTTCTTT. Its translation is CASSVGGGPGLNTEAFF.